The sequence of this T cell receptor (beta chain) was determined in a study of control samples from healthy donors and cancer patients. CDR1 is KGHDR and CDR2 is SFDVKD in the germline V gene. Deletions cut 9 bases from V and 4 bases from J, with 5 bases between. The CDR3 loop spans 11 amino acids. Generated by immunoSEQ multiplex PCR, the TCRdb table keeps only in-frame clones and is missing some. Here the sample spans roughly 150,000 clones, 88% being singletons. The sequence derives from a man younger than 30 in good health. This chain joins TRBV24-1 and TRBJ2-2; D is undetermined. Sequencing was done on a sample of blood. The CDR3 DNA reads as TGTGCCACCGGGTTCACCGGGGAGCTGTTTTTT. This gives the protein CATGFTGELFF.